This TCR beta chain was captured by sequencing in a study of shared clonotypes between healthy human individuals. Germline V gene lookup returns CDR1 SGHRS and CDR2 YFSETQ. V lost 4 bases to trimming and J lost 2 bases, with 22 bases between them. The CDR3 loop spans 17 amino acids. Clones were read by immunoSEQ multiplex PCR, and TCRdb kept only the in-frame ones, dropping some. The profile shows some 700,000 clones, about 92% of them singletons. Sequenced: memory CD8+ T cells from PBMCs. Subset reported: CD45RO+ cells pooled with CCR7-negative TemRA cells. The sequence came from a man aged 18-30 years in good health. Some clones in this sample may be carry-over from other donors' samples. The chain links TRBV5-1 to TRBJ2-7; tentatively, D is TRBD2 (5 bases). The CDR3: CASSEKDQRVFPYEQYF. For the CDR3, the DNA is TGCGCCAGCAGCGAGAAGGACCAGAGGGTATTCCCCTACGAGCAGTACTTC.